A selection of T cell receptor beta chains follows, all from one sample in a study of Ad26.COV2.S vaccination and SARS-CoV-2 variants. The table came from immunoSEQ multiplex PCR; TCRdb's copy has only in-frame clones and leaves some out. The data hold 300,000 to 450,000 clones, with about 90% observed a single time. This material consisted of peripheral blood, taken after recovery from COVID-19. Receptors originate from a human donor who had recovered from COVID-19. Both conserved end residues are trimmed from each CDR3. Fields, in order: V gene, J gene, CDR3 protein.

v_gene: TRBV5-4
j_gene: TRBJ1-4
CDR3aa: ASSLPEGANEKLF

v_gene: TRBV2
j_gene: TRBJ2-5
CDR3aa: ASGTRWSGETQY

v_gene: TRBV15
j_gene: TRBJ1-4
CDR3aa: ATSSRGQPNEKLF

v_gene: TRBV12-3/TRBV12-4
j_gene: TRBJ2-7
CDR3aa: ASSLEGHYEQY

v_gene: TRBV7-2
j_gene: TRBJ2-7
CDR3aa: ASSFTSGVSVGEQY

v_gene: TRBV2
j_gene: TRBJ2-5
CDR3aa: ASRRTSGGSQETQY

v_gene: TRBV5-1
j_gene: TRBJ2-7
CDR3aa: ASSSGTGGYEQY

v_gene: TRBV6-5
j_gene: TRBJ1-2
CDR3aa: ASKRQGANYGYT

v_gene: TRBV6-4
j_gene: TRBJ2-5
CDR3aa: ASRSQQGLKETQY

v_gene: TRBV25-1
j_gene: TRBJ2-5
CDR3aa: ASNPIGGGETQY

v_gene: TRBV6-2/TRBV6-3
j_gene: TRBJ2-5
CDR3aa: ASSQTGLTPQETQY

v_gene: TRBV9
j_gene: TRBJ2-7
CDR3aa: ASSVEGSSYEQY

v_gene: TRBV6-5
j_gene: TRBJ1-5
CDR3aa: ASRVQGSNQPQH

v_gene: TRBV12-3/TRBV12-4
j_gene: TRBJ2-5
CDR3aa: ASSFLYSGTQY

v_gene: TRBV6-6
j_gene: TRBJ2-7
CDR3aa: ASSPAGAGGKLYEQY